The next 18 T cell receptor beta chains were all read from a single sample in a study of blood T cell repertoires in COVID-19. Generated by immunoSEQ multiplex PCR, the TCRdb table keeps only in-frame clones and is missing some. Of 450,000 or so clones in the sample, about 87% were seen once. The sample comprised peripheral blood. The receptors derive from a man between 18 and 29 years old with COVID-19, enrolled during active disease.

The genes are TRBV6-5 and TRBJ1-1, with a possible D match to TRBD1 (5 bases). CDR1 is MNHEY and CDR2 is SVGAGI in the germline V gene. The CDR3 runs to 15 residues. The V end lost 0 bases, the J end lost 5 bases, and 13 bases lay between the germline ends. CDR3 in DNA: TGTGCCAGCAGTTACTCTGGGGGGGTTCAGACTGAAGCTTTCTTT. Protein sequence: CASSYSGGVQTEAFF.

The chain is built from TRBV24-1 and TRBJ2-5; 10 bases are a match to TRBD2. CDR1 and CDR2 from the germline V gene are KGHDR and SFDVKD. This CDR3 region has 15 residues. The junction had 5 bases not matched to a gene; V was cut back by 3 bases and J by 5 bases. CDR3: CATSDPRTSGETQYF. The CDR3 bases are TGTGCCACCAGTGATCCCCGGACTAGCGGCGAGACCCAGTACTTC.

The chain joins TRBV11-3 to TRBJ2-5; D perhaps matches TRBD2 (5 bases). The CDR3 is made up of 14 amino acids. V shed 5 bases and J shed 4 bases, with 14 bases lying between them. Germline V lookup: CDR1 SGHNT, CDR2 YENEEA. This chain's CDR3 is CASSPGRVSETQYF. The CDR3 coding sequence is TGTGCCAGCAGCCCTGGGCGGGTTTCAGAGACCCAGTACTTC.

The rearrangement links TRBV2 to TRBJ2-3, with 8 nucleotides matching TRBD1. This CDR3 comprises 15 residues. The V and J ends lost 4 bases and 9 bases, in that order; junction bases with no gene match: 12. Per the germline V gene, CDR1 is SNHLY and CDR2 is FYNNEI. The DNA of the CDR3 is TGTGCCAGCAGTGTTGATGACAGGGGCCCCCCCACGCAGTATTTT. Amino acids: CASSVDDRGPPTQYF. The full variable domain, in which reference TRBV2 and TRBJ2-3 provide the parts outside the CDR3, is EPEVTQTPSHQVTQMGQEVILRCVPISNHLYFYWYRQILGQKVEFLVSFYNNEISEKSEIFDDQFSVERPDGSNFTLKIRSTKLEDSAMYFCASSVDDRGPPTQYFGPGTRLTVL.

This chain links TRBV27 with TRBJ1-2; possible D gene TRBD1, 6 bases. The CDR3 contains 15 residues. Germline CDR1 MNHEY, CDR2 SMNVEV (reference sequence). The V end lost 2 bases, the J end lost 7 bases, and 17 bases lay between the germline ends. The DNA of the CDR3 is TGTGCCAGCAGTTTAGTACAGGGCGGGAGTAGTGGCTACACCTTC. It encodes CASSLVQGGSSGYTF.

V usage is TRBV7-6 and J usage is TRBJ2-2; TRBD1 is a possible D gene (5 bases). With 1 base removed from V and 1 base from J, the gap between germline ends came to 16 bases. Germline V gene sequence: CDR1 SGHVS, CDR2 FNYEAQ. This CDR3 spans 18 amino acids. The chain's CDR3 is CASSLGDGRQGNTGELFF. DNA for the CDR3: TGTGCCAGCAGCTTAGGAGATGGGCGGCAGGGGAACACCGGGGAGCTGTTTTTT.

Only one count was recorded for this clone. The gene calls are TRBV11-2 and TRBJ2-3, with 7 bases fitting TRBD1. Germline loops: CDR1 SGHAT, CDR2 FQNNGV. J gave up 3 bases and V 7 bases, and 10 bases lay outside the gene matches. The CDR3 is 15 residues long. CDR3 nucleotide sequence: TGTGCCAGCAACCCTATGGGACAGCCAACAGATACGCAGTATTTT. Its translation is CASNPMGQPTDTQYF.

The chain employs TRBV6-5 and TRBJ1-3; weak D call: TRBD1 (5 bases). The CDR3 has 14 residues. V was cut by 6 bases and J by 2 bases, with 11 bases left in between. The V gene's germline CDR1 is MNHEY and CDR2 SVGAGI. The CDR3 DNA reads as TGTGCCAGCAGGGCAGGGATTCCTGGAAACACCATATATTTT. It yields the protein CASRAGIPGNTIYF.

The chain employs TRBV19 and TRBJ1-1; 7 bases map to TRBD1. CDR1 and CDR2 from the germline V gene are LNHDA and SQIVND (reference sequence). V lost 5 bases to trimming and J lost 1 base; unmatched junction nucleotides: 7. The CDR3 spans 15 residues. CDR3 bases: TGTGCCAGTAGTCCCAGACAGGGACGGAACACTGAAGCTTTCTTT. Protein: CASSPRQGRNTEAFF.

The genes are TRBV11-2 and TRBJ2-7, with 10 positions matching TRBD2. The ends lost 0 bases at V and 3 bases at J; junction bases unmatched: 2. The CDR3 is 15 amino acids. CDR1 SGHAT and CDR2 FQNNGV come from the germline V gene. The CDR3 is CASSLELAGFYEQYF. CDR3 DNA: TGTGCCAGCAGCTTAGAACTAGCGGGATTCTACGAGCAGTACTTC.

The chain has TRBV19 and TRBJ1-2; possibly TRBD1 for D (5 bases). Trimming stripped 6 bases from V and 7 bases from J, with 15 bases between. The CDR3 runs to 13 residues. The germline V gene has CDR1 LNHDA and CDR2 SQIVND (reference sequence). CDR3 sequence (DNA): TGTGCCAGTAGGGACCTGGGGGGATCTGGCTACACCTTC. This translates into CASRDLGGSGYTF.

The V gene is TRBV11-3, the J gene TRBJ2-2; 10 bases align to TRBD1. V dropped 5 bases and J dropped 6; count of bases not matched to a gene: 9. The CDR3 runs 16 residues. Per germline, CDR1 SGHNT and CDR2 YENEEA. The CDR3 spells CASSPRDRGPSGELFF. The DNA for the CDR3 is TGTGCCAGCAGCCCCCGGGACAGGGGACCCTCCGGGGAGCTGTTTTTT.

This chain joins TRBV6-5 and TRBJ2-1; a weak D match, TRBD1 (6 bases). Trimming stripped 6 bases from V and 4 bases from J, with 16 bases between. Germline CDR1 reads MNHEY; CDR2 reads SVGAGI. The CDR3 runs to 15 residues. The CDR3 region has the DNA TGTGCCAGCAGGTTAACAGGGAGCCCTTACAATGAGCAGTTCTTC. Its protein is CASRLTGSPYNEQFF.

CDR3 residues: CASSFRGTTDTQYF. The DNA of the CDR3 is TGTGCCAGCAGCTTTAGGGGTACGACAGATACGCAGTATTTT. V is TRBV7-9 and J is TRBJ2-3, with TRBD1 as a possible D gene (5 bases). Germline assignment: CDR1 SEHNR and CDR2 FQNEAQ (reference sequence). V lost 3 bases and J 3 bases, leaving 10 bases between the germline ends. The CDR3 loop spans 14 amino acids.

As concerns this clone: Its ends do not fully match the called genes, so a read error is possible. This chain connects TRBV7-6 to TRBJ1-2; 7 bases agree with TRBD1. The CDR3 length is 12 residues. Germline values: CDR1 SGHVS, CDR2 FNYEAQ. CDR3 region: CASSLIPGQLHF. DNA for the CDR3: TGTGCCAGCAGCTTGATTCCGGGACAGCTCCACTTC.

This sequence joins TRBV7-2 and TRBJ2-1; D not certain. Looked up from germline, CDR1 is SGHTA and CDR2 is FQGNSA. The CDR3 consists of 12 residues. V was shortened by 3 bases and J by 7 bases, with 7 bases between the two germline ends. This CDR3 reads CASSFYRNEQFF. The CDR3 region has the DNA TGTGCCAGCAGCTTCTACCGGAATGAGCAGTTCTTC.

This chain uses TRBV3-1 (or the pseudogene TRBV3-2) with TRBJ2-3; no firm D call. CDR1 and CDR2 from the germline V gene are LGHDT and YNNKEL (reference sequence). V was shortened by 6 bases and J by 0 bases, with 4 bases between the two germline ends. This CDR3 is built from 12 residues. The CDR3 here is CASRSSTDTQYF. The CDR3 coding sequence is TGTGCCAGCAGATCTAGCACAGATACGCAGTATTTT.

The chain employs TRBV28 and TRBJ2-7; 8 bases are shared with TRBD1. Trimming took 5 bases from V and 2 from J; bases not matched to a gene: 5. The CDR3 spans 14 residues. Germline CDR1 reads MDHEN; CDR2 reads SYDVKM. CDR3 residues: CASSPGQAPYEQYF. CDR3 bases: TGTGCCAGCAGTCCGGGACAGGCCCCCTACGAGCAGTACTTC.